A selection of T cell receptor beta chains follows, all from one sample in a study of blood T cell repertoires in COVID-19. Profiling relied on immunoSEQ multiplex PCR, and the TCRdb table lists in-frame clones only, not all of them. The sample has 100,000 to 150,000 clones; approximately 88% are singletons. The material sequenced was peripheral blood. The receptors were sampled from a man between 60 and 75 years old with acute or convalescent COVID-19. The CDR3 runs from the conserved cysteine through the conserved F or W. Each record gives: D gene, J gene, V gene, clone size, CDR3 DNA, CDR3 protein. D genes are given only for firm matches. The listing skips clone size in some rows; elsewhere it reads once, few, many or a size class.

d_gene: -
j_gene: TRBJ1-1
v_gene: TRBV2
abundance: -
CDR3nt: TGTGCCAGCAGTGAAGAGGGACTCGAATTACGCAACACTGAAGCTTTCTTT
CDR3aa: CASSEEGLELRNTEAFF

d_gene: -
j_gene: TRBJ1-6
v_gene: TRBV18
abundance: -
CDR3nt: TGTGCCAGCTCACCAAGGCAGGGGAATTCACCCCTCCACTTT
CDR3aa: CASSPRQGNSPLHF

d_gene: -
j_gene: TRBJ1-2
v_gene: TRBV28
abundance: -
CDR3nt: TGTGCCAGCAGTTTAAGCGGGGCCGGGAACTATGGCTACACCTTC
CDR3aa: CASSLSGAGNYGYTF

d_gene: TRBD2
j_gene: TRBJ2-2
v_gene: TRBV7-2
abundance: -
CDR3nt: TGTGCCAGCAGCTCCAATTGGGGGAGGGGCGGGGAGCTGTTTTTT
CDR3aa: CASSSNWGRGGELFF

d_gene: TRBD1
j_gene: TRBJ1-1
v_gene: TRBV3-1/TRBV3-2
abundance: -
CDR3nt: TGTGCCAGCAGAGATACCAGGGGGCTGGGGACTGAAGCTTTCTTT
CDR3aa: CASRDTRGLGTEAFF

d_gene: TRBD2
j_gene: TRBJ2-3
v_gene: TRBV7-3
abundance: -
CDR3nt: TGTGCCAGCAGCTTAGCGGGAGGAAGCACAGATACGCAGTATTTT
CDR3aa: CASSLAGGSTDTQYF

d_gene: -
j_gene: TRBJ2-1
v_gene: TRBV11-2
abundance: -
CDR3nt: TGTGCCAGCAGCACCGGACTGAGCTCCTACAATGAGCAGTTCTTC
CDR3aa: CASSTGLSSYNEQFF

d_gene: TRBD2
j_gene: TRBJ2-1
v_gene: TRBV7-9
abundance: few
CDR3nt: TGTGCCAGCAGCTTAGGGGGACTAGGAGTCGGGTACAATGAGCAGTTCTTC
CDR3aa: CASSLGGLGVGYNEQFF

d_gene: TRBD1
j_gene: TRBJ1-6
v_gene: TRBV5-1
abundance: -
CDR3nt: TGCGCCAGCAGCCCCGGACAGGGGAGCTCCTATAATTCACCCCTCCACTTT
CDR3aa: CASSPGQGSSYNSPLHF

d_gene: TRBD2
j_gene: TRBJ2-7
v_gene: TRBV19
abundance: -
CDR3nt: TGTGCCAGTACGCGGACTAGCGGAACCTACGAGCAGTACTTC
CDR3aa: CASTRTSGTYEQYF

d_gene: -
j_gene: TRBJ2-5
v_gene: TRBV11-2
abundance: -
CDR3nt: TGTGCCAGCAGCTTATTGGGCAGGGGACGAGGCCAAGAGACCCAGTACTTC
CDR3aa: CASSLLGRGRGQETQYF

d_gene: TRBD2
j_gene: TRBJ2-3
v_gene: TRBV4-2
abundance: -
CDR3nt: TGTGCCAGCAGCCAAGCGGGAGGTGGAACAGATACGCAGTATTTT
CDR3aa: CASSQAGGGTDTQYF

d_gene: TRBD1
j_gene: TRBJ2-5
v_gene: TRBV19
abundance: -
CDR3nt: TGTGCCAGTAGTACAGGGACAGGGGGCGCAGAGACCCAGTACTTC
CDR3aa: CASSTGTGGAETQYF

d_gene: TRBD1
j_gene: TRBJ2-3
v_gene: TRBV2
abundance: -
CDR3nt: TGTGCCAGCAGTGAAGATAGGGGGCTCACAGATACGCAGTATTTT
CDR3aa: CASSEDRGLTDTQYF

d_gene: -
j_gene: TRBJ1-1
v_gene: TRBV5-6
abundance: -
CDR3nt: TGTGCCAGCAGCTTGAGGAGGAGGACCGGCGTGAACACTGAAGCTTTCTTT
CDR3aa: CASSLRRRTGVNTEAFF

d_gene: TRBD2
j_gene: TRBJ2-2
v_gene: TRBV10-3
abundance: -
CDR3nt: TGTGCCATCAGTGAAGAGGGACTAGGGGACACCGGGGAGCTGTTTTTT
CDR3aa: CAISEEGLGDTGELFF

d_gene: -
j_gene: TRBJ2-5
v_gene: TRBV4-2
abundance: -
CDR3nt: TGTGCCAGCAGCCCCCAGGGGAACCAAGAGACCCAGTACTTC
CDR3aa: CASSPQGNQETQYF

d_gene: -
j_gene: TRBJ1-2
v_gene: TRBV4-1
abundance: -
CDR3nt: TGCGCCAGCAGCCAAGGCGGGGACTATGGCTACACCTTC
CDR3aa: CASSQGGDYGYTF

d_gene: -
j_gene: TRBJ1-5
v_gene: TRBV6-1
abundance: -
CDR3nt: TGTGCCAGCAGTGAAGCACAGCCGAATCAGCCCCAGCATTTT
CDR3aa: CASSEAQPNQPQHF

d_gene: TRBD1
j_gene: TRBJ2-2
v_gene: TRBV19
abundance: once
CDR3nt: TGTGCCAGTAGTATGGGTGGGACAGCGAACACCGGGGAGCTGTTTTTT
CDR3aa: CASSMGGTANTGELFF

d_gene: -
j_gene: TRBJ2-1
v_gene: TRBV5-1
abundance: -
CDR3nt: TGCGCCAGCAGCTTCGCCGGGGTAAGCTCCTACAATGAGCAGTTCTTC
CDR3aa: CASSFAGVSSYNEQFF

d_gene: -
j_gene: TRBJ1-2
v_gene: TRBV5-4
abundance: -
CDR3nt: TGTGCCAGCAGCACCCAGGGGAGAAATGGCTACACCTTC
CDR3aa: CASSTQGRNGYTF

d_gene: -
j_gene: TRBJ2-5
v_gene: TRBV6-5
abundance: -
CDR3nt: TGTGCCAGCAGAAAACCTACAGGGTCTGGGGAGACCCAGTACTTC
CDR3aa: CASRKPTGSGETQYF

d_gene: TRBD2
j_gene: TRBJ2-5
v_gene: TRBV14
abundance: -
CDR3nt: TGTGCCAGCAGCCAAGGGGCTAGCGGGGAGACCCAGTACTTC
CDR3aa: CASSQGASGETQYF

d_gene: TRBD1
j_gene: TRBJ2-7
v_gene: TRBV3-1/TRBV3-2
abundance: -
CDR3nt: TGTGCCAGCAGCCAAGGGCCAGGGGGAATGGACGAGCAGTACTTC
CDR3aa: CASSQGPGGMDEQYF

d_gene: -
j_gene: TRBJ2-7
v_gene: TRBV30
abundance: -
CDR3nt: TGTGCCTGGAGTGTCAGGGCAGGGAAGGGCTACGAGCAGTACTTC
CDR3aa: CAWSVRAGKGYEQYF

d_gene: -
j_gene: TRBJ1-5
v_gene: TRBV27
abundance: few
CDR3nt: TGTGCCAGCAGTTTGGGCAGGAGCAATCAGCCCCAGCATTTT
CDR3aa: CASSLGRSNQPQHF

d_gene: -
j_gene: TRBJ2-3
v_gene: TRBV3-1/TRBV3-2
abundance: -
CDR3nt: TGTGCCAGCAGCCAAGAGCGGGGAGCCACAGATACGCAGTATTTT
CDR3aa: CASSQERGATDTQYF

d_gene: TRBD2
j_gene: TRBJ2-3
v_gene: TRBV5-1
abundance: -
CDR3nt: TGCGCCAGCAGCTTGTCGGGAGGACTGGCAGATACGCAGTATTTT
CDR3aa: CASSLSGGLADTQYF

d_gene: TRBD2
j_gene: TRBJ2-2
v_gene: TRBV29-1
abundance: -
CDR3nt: TGCAGCGTTCTACTAGCGGGGGGGCCTGGGGAGCTGTTTTTT
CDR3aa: CSVLLAGGPGELFF

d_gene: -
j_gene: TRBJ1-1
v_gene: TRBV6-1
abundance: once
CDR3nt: TGTGCCAGCAGTGAAGCGGGTGAGGGCACTGAAGCTTTCTTT
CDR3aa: CASSEAGEGTEAFF

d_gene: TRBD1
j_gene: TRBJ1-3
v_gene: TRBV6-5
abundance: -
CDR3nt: TGTGCCAGCAGCGCGACACAGGGGGCTGGAAACACCATATATTTT
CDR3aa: CASSATQGAGNTIYF

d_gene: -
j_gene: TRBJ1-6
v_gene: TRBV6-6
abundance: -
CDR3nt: TGTGCCAGCAGTTATGTAGATTCACCCCTCCACTTT
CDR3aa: CASSYVDSPLHF

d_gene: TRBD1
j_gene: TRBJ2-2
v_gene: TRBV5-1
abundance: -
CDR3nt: TGCGCCAGCAGCGGACAGGGTGGAACCGGGGAGCTGTTTTTT
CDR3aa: CASSGQGGTGELFF

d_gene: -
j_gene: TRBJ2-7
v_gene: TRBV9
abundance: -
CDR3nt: TGTGCCAGCAGCGTAGAAGCTAGAGGCTACGAGCAGTACTTC
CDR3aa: CASSVEARGYEQYF

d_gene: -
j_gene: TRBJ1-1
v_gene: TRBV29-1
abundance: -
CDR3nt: TGCAGCGCCCTACAGGGAGAAGAGGACACTGAAGCTTTCTTT
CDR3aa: CSALQGEEDTEAFF